The 28 T cell receptor beta chains below come from one sample, sequenced in a study of PD-1 blockade in classical Hodgkin lymphoma. Only in-frame clones appear in the TCRdb table, and some are missing; sequencing was by immunoSEQ multiplex PCR. The sample carries around 50,000 clones, around 90% recorded once. The sample's time point: cycle 4 day 1 (C4D1), after more than five weeks of nivolumab. Every patient had relapsed following autologous stem cell transplantation, and cohorts differed in brentuximab vedotin exposure. The source was peripheral blood mononuclear cells (PBMCs), collected before the fourth cycle of nivolumab. Receptors were obtained from a human donor with classical Hodgkin lymphoma.

V and J are TRBV15 and TRBJ2-1, with D uncertain. V lost 1 base, J lost 5 bases, and 12 bases lay in between. The CDR3 totals 15 residues. The germline CDR1 and CDR2 sequences are LNHNV and YYDKDF (reference sequence). The CDR3 bases are TGTGCCACCAGCAGAGGGGTAGACTTTCACAATGAGCAGTTCTTC. It encodes CATSRGVDFHNEQFF.

The chain is built from TRBV5-5 and TRBJ2-7, with 7 bases aligning to TRBD1. CDR3 length: 15 amino acids. Trimming cost V 3 bases and J 4 bases; bases outside gene matches: 10. Germline-derived CDR1 and CDR2 are SGHKS and YYEKEE (reference sequence). For the CDR3, the DNA is TGTGCCAGCAGCTACTCGACAGGGACAAGTTACGAGCAGTACTTC. Protein sequence: CASSYSTGTSYEQYF.

The gene calls are TRBV18 and TRBJ1-4, with D unresolved. The V gene's germline CDR1 is KGHSH and CDR2 LQKENI. The length of the CDR3 is 15 residues. V gave up 0 bases and J gave up 0 bases, with 5 bases separating them. CDR3 region: CASSPPESTNEKLFF. The CDR3 nucleotides read TGTGCCAGCTCACCACCGGAGTCAACTAATGAAAAACTGTTTTTT.

This chain connects TRBV2 to TRBJ2-7; possibly TRBD2 for D (5 bases). This CDR3 contains 11 residues. Trimming pared 10 bases from V and 6 bases from J, leaving 13 bases between. Looked up from germline, CDR1 is SNHLY and CDR2 is FYNNEI. Here the CDR3 DNA reads TGTGCCACCTCACTAGGCGTCGAGCAGTACTTC. Translating gives CATSLGVEQYF.

This chain uses TRBV6-5 with TRBJ2-7; D is uncertain. V lost 0 bases to trimming and J lost 3 bases, with 12 bases between them. From germline, CDR1 is MNHEY and CDR2 SVGAGI. CDR3 length: 15 amino acids. CDR3 in DNA: TGTGCCAGCAGTTACTCCGTAGGAAAGGACTACGAGCAGTACTTC. Protein sequence: CASSYSVGKDYEQYF.

This chain uses TRBV27 with TRBJ2-7; 7 bases fit TRBD1. CDR3 size: 12 residues. After removal of 7 bases from V and 6 bases from J, the junction contained 6 bases not matched to a gene. Germline V gene sequence: CDR1 MNHEY, CDR2 SMNVEV (reference sequence). As DNA, the CDR3 is TGTGCCAGCAAGAGACAGGGCGGCGAGCAGTACTTC. As protein: CASKRQGGEQYF.

The chain has TRBV5-1 and TRBJ2-5; 7 bases match TRBD1. The CDR3 is 15 residues long. V was clipped by 2 bases and J by 4 bases; unmatched bases: 8. The V gene's germline CDR1 is SGHRS and CDR2 YFSETQ. CDR3 protein: CASSLLQGVGETQYF. CDR3 DNA sequence: TGCGCCAGCAGCTTACTTCAGGGGGTAGGAGAGACCCAGTACTTC.

The chain couples TRBV2 to TRBJ2-7; the match to TRBD1 covers 8 bases. Germline CDR1 is SNHLY and CDR2 is FYNNEI. V was clipped by 8 bases and J by 4 bases; unmatched bases: 10. This CDR3 region has 14 residues. In DNA, the CDR3 is TGTGCCAGCGGGATCAACAGGGGGTTGTACGAGCAGTACTTC. Protein: CASGINRGLYEQYF.

The J gene is TRBJ2-5, the V gene TRBV4-1; TRBD1 might be the D (5 bases). Trimming left V 3 bases short and J 5 bases short, with 10 bases between. The CDR3 runs 13 residues. Germline CDR1 and CDR2: MGHRA and YSYEKL. The CDR3 protein is CASSQLAGETQYF. The DNA of the CDR3 is TGCGCCAGCAGCCAGTTGGCAGGGGAGACCCAGTACTTC.

The chain joins TRBV14 to TRBJ1-4, with no clear D. In germline, CDR1 is SGHDN, CDR2 FVKESK. This CDR3 is 14 amino acids long. V shed 5 bases and J shed 2 bases, with 9 bases lying between them. CDR3 DNA sequence: TGTGCCAGCAGCTCCGGGGTCACTAATGAAAAACTGTTTTTT. This codes for CASSSGVTNEKLFF.

The genes are TRBV27 and TRBJ2-7; a possible D gene is TRBD1 (6 bases). The CDR3 is 14 residues long. CDR1 is MNHEY and CDR2 is SMNVEV in the germline V gene (reference sequence). Trimming took off 4 bases at V and 2 bases at J, with 12 bases between the two ends. The CDR3 coding sequence is TGTGCCAGCAGTTGGTCAGGGGCCACCTACGAGCAGTACTTC. It translates to CASSWSGATYEQYF.

The rearrangement links TRBV5-1 to TRBJ2-3; no firm D call. The CDR3 sequence is 13 residues long. CDR1 and CDR2 from the germline V gene are SGHRS and YFSETQ. V was shortened by 6 bases and J by 2 bases, with 10 bases between the two germline ends. The CDR3 loop reads CASTPPSTDTQYF. The CDR3 coding sequence is TGCGCCAGCACTCCACCTTCCACAGATACGCAGTATTTT.

The chain employs TRBV10-1 and TRBJ2-7, with 8 nucleotides matching TRBD2. CDR1 WNHNN and CDR2 SYGVQD come from the germline V gene (reference sequence). Losses at the gene ends were 0 bases for V and 7 bases for J; bases not matched to a gene: 11. There are 16 residues in the CDR3. The CDR3 spells CASSESRGAGAEEQYF. CDR3 nucleotides: TGCGCCAGCAGTGAGTCAAGGGGAGCGGGAGCAGAAGAGCAGTACTTC.

The rearrangement uses TRBV27 and TRBJ1-1; no definite D call. V was shortened by 0 bases and J by 4 bases, with 6 bases between the two germline ends. Germline values: CDR1 MNHEY, CDR2 SMNVEV (reference sequence). The CDR3 contains 13 residues. CDR3 sequence: CASSLSGSTEAFF. CDR3 DNA: TGTGCCAGCAGTTTATCGGGCAGCACTGAAGCTTTCTTT.

The genes are TRBV5-8 and TRBJ2-7, with no clear D. CDR1 and CDR2 from the germline V gene are SGHTS and YDEGEE. V lost 4 bases to trimming and J lost 4 bases, with 6 bases between them. The CDR3 is made up of 11 amino acids. The CDR3 spells CASSAKYEQYF. The DNA of the CDR3 is TGTGCCAGCAGCGCTAAATACGAGCAGTACTTC.

The chain's CDR3 is CASSFRGSNEKLFF. The CDR3 DNA follows: TGCGCCAGCAGCTTCCGGGGGTCTAATGAAAAACTGTTTTTT. The chain recombines TRBV5-1 with TRBJ1-4, with D possibly TRBD1 on 5 matching bases. Deletions cut 2 bases from V and 3 bases from J, with 8 bases between. Germline assignment: CDR1 SGHRS and CDR2 YFSETQ. This CDR3 region has 14 residues.

The chain carries TRBV12-5 and TRBJ2-1; 11 bases agree with TRBD2. The V segment lost 1 base and the J segment 7 bases; nucleotides outside the gene matches: 6. The CDR3 runs to 16 residues. Germline loops: CDR1 LGHNT, CDR2 FRNRAP. DNA of the CDR3: TGTGCTAGTGGTTTGGAAAAACTAGCGGGAGCGAATGAGCAGTTCTTC. Residues: CASGLEKLAGANEQFF.

This sequence joins TRBV7-9 and TRBJ1-2; D is unclear. V gave up 4 bases and J gave up 7 bases, with 13 bases separating them. This CDR3 has 13 amino acids. Germline V lookup: CDR1 SEHNR, CDR2 FQNEAQ (reference sequence). The CDR3 DNA reads as TGTGCCAGCAGCTCCGGCCGGGCCCTTGGCTACACCTTC. Protein: CASSSGRALGYTF.

The chain is built from TRBV4-2 and TRBJ2-1; 9 bases agree with TRBD2. CDR1 is LGHNA and CDR2 is YNFKEQ in the germline V gene. The length of the CDR3 is 20 residues. Trimming took 1 base from V and 0 from J; bases not matched to a gene: 13. The CDR3 sequence is CASSQGLLAGFRSSYNEQFF. CDR3 in DNA: TGTGCCAGCAGCCAAGGGTTACTAGCGGGTTTCCGCAGCTCCTACAATGAGCAGTTCTTC.

V and J are TRBV11-3 and TRBJ2-3; the D call may be TRBD1 or TRBD2 (5 bases each). V dropped 5 bases and J dropped 2 bases, with 8 bases sitting between them. CDR1 SGHNT and CDR2 YENEEA come from the germline V gene. The CDR3 loop spans 13 amino acids. The CDR3 here is CASSTGATDTQYF. CDR3 DNA: TGTGCCAGCAGCACCGGGGCCACAGATACGCAGTATTTT.

This clone was recorded only once. The rearrangement uses TRBV6-6 and TRBJ1-2; possibly TRBD1 for D (5 bases). Germline CDR1 MNHNY, CDR2 SVGAGI (reference sequence). The CDR3 totals 13 residues. The ends were cut back, 11 bases at V and 0 bases at J, with 13 bases in the middle. CDR3 loop: CAGRTNPNYGYTF. The CDR3 DNA sequence: TGTGCCGGGCGGACAAATCCTAACTATGGCTACACCTTC.

The chain carries TRBV2 and TRBJ1-2; D remains unclear. V lost 3 bases and J 1 base, leaving 6 bases between the germline ends. This CDR3 has 13 amino acids. The germline CDR1 and CDR2 sequences are SNHLY and FYNNEI. The CDR3 loop reads CASSDSSNYGYTF. The CDR3 DNA reads as TGTGCCAGCAGTGATAGCAGTAACTATGGCTACACCTTC.

The rearrangement uses TRBV27 and TRBJ2-5; weak D call: TRBD1 (5 bases). V shed 1 base and J shed 4 bases, with 16 bases lying between them. This CDR3 contains 16 residues. Per germline, CDR1 MNHEY and CDR2 SMNVEV (reference sequence). CDR3 protein: CASSLYNTPRGETQYF. CDR3 DNA sequence: TGTGCCAGCAGTTTATATAACACCCCAAGGGGAGAGACCCAGTACTTC.

The genes are TRBV11-2 and TRBJ2-2; D may match TRBD1 or TRBD2 (5 bases each). Germline-derived CDR1 and CDR2 are SGHAT and FQNNGV. The V end lost 5 bases, the J end lost 4 bases, and 11 bases lay between the germline ends. The CDR3 runs to 14 residues. In nucleotides, the CDR3 is TGTGCCAGCAGCCCACGGGGCAGCACCGGGGAGCTGTTTTTT. This gives the protein CASSPRGSTGELFF.

The chain is built from TRBV10-3 and TRBJ2-2; no clear D. CDR3 size: 14 residues. Looked up from germline, CDR1 is ENHRY and CDR2 is SYGVKD. Between the trimmed V and J ends, which lost 4 bases and 5 bases, there was a span of 11 bases. The CDR3: CAISVSAPTGELFF. The DNA for the CDR3 is TGTGCCATCAGTGTTTCTGCGCCGACCGGGGAGCTGTTTTTT.

This chain connects TRBV25-1 to TRBJ1-1; tentative D call: TRBD1 (5 bases). The CDR3 runs to 15 residues. Trimming took off 1 base at V and 1 base at J, with 10 bases between the two ends. Germline assignment: CDR1 MGHDK and CDR2 SYGVNS. This chain's CDR3 is CASSELGGANTEAFF. Here the CDR3 DNA reads TGTGCCAGCAGTGAATTGGGGGGAGCGAACACTGAAGCTTTCTTT.

Remarks on this clone: Additional DNA sequences in this sample encode the identical CDR3. The chain carries TRBV6-1 and TRBJ1-4, with 7 bases matching TRBD1. CDR3 size: 14 residues. Unmatched junction bases numbered 12, after V lost 7 bases and J lost 10 bases. Germline CDR1 reads MNHNS; CDR2 reads SASEGT. In DNA, the CDR3 is TGTGCCAGCACCCAGGACAGGTGGACAGGAAAACTGTTTTTT. It yields the protein CASTQDRWTGKLFF.

The chain joins TRBV27 to TRBJ1-1; D is unresolved. The CDR3 consists of 13 residues. Germline V gene data show CDR1 as MNHEY and CDR2 as SMNVEV (reference sequence). V was clipped by 4 bases and J by 2 bases, with 8 bases between them. This chain's CDR3 is CASSWLGNTEAFF. CDR3 DNA: TGTGCCAGCAGTTGGTTGGGAAACACTGAAGCTTTCTTT.